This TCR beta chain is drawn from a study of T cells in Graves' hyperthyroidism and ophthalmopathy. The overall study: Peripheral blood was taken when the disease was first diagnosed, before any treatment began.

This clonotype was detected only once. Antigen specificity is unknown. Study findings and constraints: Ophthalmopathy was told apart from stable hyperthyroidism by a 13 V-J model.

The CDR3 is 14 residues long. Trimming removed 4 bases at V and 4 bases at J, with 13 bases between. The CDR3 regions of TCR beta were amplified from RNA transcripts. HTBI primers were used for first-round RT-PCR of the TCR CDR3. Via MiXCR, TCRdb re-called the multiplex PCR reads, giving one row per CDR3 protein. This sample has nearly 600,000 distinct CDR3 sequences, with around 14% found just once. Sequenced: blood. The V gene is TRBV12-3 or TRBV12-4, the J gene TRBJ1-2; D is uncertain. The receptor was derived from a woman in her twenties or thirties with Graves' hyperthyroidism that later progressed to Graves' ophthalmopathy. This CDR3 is CASSSRTDFYGYTF. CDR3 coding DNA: TGTGCCAGCAGTTCCCGGACTGACTTCTATGGCTACACCTTC.